This TCR beta chain was profiled in a study of CD8+CD57+ T cells in acquired aplastic anemia. Study overall: DNA per sorted CD4+ or CD8+ sample ranged about 0.2 to 30 ug, averaging roughly 3.2 ug. Whole-study results and caveats: Sharing between patients and controls was observed for twenty-nine CD8+ CDR3 sequences.

CDR3 length: 13 amino acids. Germline lookup yields CDR1 WNHNN and CDR2 SYGVQD (reference sequence). The V and J ends lost 9 bases and 8 bases, in that order; junction bases with no gene match: 12. Previously, flow cytometry had revealed CD8+CD57+ cell expansion in the patients chosen for sequencing. As a group, the patients uniformly had severe acquired aplastic anemia. Blood came from patients not yet given any therapy. Genomic DNA, serving as template, underwent TCR beta VDJ and CDR3 profiling. One entry per CDR3 protein, called by TCRdb with MiXCR from the reads. Among roughly 200,000 distinct CDR3 sequences listed, roughly 65% were seen once. As to this clonotype: Its cognate antigen is unknown.

The chain employs TRBV10-1 and TRBJ2-7; 8 nucleotides line up with TRBD2. The TCR was taken from a human donor with aplastic anemia. The source material was sorted CD4+, CD8+, or CD8+CD57+ T cells (not recorded which) from PBMCs. CDR3 coding DNA: TGCGCCAGGCCGGGACTAGGAGGTATCCAGCAGTACTTC. It encodes CARPGLGGIQQYF.